The clone carrying this T cell receptor beta chain was observed a single time. No antigen is known for it. The authors extracted RNA and reverse transcribed it into cDNA as the sequencing template. Using immunoSEQ multiplex PCR, the repertoire was profiled, and TCRdb retains in-frame clones only, with some absent. In the table there are approximately 190,000 clones, nearly 60% of which are singletons. These data are taken from a study of CD8+ T cells in alopecia areata. Study results and limitations: A large proportion of expanded lesional clones were detected persisting in scalp and blood during tofacitinib.

Treatment given: oral pan-JAK inhibitor, 5-10 mg twice daily. V was cut by 5 bases and J by 10 bases, with 20 bases left in between. CDR3 length equals 14 residues. Germline V lookup: CDR1 SGHTA, CDR2 FQGNSA. The chain has TRBV7-2 and TRBJ2-5; D call uncertain. The sample here was CD4+ T cells sorted from blood, taken at week 24, from a patient treated with tofacitinib. This clonotype originated in a human donor with alopecia areata. The CDR3 coding sequence is TGTGCCAGCAGCCCTGGCGGAGAAACGAACCTCCAGTACTTC. This encodes CASSPGGETNLQYF.